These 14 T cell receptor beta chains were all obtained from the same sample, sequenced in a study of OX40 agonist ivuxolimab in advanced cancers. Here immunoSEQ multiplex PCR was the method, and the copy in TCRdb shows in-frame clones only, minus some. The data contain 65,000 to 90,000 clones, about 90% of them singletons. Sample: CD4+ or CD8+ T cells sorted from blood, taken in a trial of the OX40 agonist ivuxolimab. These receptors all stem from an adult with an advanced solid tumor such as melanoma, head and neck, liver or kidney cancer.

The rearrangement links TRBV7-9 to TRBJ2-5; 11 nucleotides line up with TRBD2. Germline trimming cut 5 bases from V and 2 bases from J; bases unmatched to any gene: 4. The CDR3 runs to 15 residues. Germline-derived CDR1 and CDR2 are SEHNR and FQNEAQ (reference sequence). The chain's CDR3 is CASSHGTSGQETQYF. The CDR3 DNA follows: TGTGCCAGCAGCCACGGGACTAGCGGACAAGAGACCCAGTACTTC.

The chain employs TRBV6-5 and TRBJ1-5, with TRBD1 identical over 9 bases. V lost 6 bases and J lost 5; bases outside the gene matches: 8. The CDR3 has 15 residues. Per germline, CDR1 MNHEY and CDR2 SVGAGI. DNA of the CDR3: TGTGCCAGCAGATGGACAGGGGAAGGCTATCAGCCCCAGCATTTT. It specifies CASRWTGEGYQPQHF.

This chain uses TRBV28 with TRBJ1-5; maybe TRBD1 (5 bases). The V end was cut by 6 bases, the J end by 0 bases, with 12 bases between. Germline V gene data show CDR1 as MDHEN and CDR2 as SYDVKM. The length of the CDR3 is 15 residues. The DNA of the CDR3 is TGTGCCAGCAGGTGGACACTTTATAGCAATCAGCCCCAGCATTTT. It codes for CASRWTLYSNQPQHF.

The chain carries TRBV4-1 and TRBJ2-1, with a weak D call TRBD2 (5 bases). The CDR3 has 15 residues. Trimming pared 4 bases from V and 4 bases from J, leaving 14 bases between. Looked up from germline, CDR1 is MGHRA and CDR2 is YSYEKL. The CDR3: CASSPRSGIYNEQFF. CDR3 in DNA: TGCGCCAGCAGCCCCAGGTCGGGGATTTACAATGAGCAGTTCTTC.

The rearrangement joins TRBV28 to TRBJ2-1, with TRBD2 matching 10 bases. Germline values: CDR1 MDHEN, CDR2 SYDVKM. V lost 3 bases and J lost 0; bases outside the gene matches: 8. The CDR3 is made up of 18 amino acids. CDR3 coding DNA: TGTGCCAGCAGTTTCGGACTAGCGGAAGCGAGCTCCTACAATGAGCAGTTCTTC. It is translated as CASSFGLAEASSYNEQFF.

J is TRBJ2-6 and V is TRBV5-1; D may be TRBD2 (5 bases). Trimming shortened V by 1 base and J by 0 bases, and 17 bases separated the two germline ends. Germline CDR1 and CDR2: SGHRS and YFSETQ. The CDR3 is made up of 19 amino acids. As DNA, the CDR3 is TGCGCCAGCAGCTTGACCGGCGGGTCTTTACCCTCTGGGGCCAACGTCCTGACTTTC. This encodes CASSLTGGSLPSGANVLTF.

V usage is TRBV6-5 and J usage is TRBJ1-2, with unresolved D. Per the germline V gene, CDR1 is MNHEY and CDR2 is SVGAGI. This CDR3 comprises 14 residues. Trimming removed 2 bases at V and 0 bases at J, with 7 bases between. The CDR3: CASSYAIANYGYTF. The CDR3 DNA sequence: TGTGCCAGCAGTTACGCCATTGCTAACTATGGCTACACCTTC.

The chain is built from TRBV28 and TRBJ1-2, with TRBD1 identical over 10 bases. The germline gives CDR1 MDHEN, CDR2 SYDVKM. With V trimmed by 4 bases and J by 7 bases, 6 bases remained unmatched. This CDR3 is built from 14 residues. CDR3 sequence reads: CASSWGGTGAGYTF. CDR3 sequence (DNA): TGTGCCAGCAGTTGGGGGGGGACAGGGGCTGGCTACACCTTC.

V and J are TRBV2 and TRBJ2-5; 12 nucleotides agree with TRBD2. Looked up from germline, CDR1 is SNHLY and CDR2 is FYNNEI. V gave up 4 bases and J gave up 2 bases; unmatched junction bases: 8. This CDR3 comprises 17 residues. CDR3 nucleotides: TGTGCCAGCAGTGCTAGCGGGAGGGCCTACCTGCAAGAGACCCAGTACTTC. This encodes CASSASGRAYLQETQYF.

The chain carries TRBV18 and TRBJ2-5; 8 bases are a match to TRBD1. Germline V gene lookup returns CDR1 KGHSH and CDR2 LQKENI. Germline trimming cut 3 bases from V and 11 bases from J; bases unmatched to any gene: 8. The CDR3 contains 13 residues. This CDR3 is CASSPWDRREQYF. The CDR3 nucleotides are TGTGCCAGCTCACCCTGGGACAGGCGAGAGCAGTACTTC.

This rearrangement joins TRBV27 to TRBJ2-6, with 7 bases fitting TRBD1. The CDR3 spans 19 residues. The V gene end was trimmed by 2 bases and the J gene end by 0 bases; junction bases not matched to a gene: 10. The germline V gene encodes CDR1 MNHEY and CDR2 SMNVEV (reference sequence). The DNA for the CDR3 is TGTGCCAGCAGTTTACGTACAGGGGTTTCCCACTCTGGGGCCAACGTCCTGACTTTC. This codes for CASSLRTGVSHSGANVLTF.

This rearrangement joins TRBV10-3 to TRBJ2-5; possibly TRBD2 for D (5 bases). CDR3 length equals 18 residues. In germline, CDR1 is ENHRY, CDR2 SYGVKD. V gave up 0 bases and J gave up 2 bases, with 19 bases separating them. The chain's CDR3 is CAISESTISPRKQETQYF. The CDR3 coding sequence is TGTGCCATCAGTGAGTCGACTATCTCTCCGAGGAAACAAGAGACCCAGTACTTC.

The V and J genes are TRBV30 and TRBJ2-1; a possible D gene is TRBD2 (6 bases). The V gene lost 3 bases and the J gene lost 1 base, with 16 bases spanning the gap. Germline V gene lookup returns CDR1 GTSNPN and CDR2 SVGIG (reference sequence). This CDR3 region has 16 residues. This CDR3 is CAWSHLGAGSYNEQFF. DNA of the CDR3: TGTGCCTGGAGCCACTTGGGAGCGGGTTCCTACAATGAGCAGTTCTTC. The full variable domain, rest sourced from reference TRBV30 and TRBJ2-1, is SQTIHQWPATLVQPVGSPLSLECTVEGTSNPNLYWYRQAAGRGLQLLFYSVGIGQISSEVPQNLSASRPQDRQFILSSKKLLLSDSGFYLCAWSHLGAGSYNEQFFGPGTRLTVL.

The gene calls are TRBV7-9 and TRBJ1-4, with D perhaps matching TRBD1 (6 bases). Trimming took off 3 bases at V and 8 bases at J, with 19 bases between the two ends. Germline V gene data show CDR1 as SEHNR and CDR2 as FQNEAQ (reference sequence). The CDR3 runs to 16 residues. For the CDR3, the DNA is TGTGCCAGCAGCTTCCCTCAGGGGTGGGGGGGCGAAAAACTGTTTTTT. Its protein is CASSFPQGWGGEKLFF.